Shown below are 30 T cell receptor beta chains from a single sample sequenced in a study of cytotoxic CD8 clonotypes in ibrutinib-treated CLL. Sequencing was performed with immunoSEQ multiplex PCR; in TCRdb, only in-frame clones are kept and a portion is missing. The sample includes about 130,000 clones, about 75% of them seen just once. Sequenced here: PBMCs, sampled after 24 months of ibrutinib treatment. Receptor source: a human donor with chronic lymphocytic leukemia.

This rearrangement joins TRBV30 to TRBJ1-1; D gene uncertain. CDR3 length equals 14 residues. CDR1 is GTSNPN, CDR2 SVGIG, per germline (reference sequence). Trimming took off 5 bases at V and 6 bases at J, with 19 bases between the two ends. The CDR3 region has the DNA TGTGCCTGGGGTTCGACATTGCGTTTTGCTGAAGCTTTCTTT. Amino acid sequence: CAWGSTLRFAEAFF.

The V and J genes are TRBV5-6 and TRBJ1-4; a weak D match, TRBD1 (5 bases). The CDR3 is 16 residues long. V shed 3 bases and J shed 4 bases, with 16 bases lying between them. Germline CDR1 and CDR2: SGHDT and YYEEEE. The CDR3 DNA reads TGTGCCAGCAGCTCGGGACCTCCTGCGGGTAATGAAAAACTGTTTTTT. Residues: CASSSGPPAGNEKLFF.

CDR3 bases: TGCGCCAGCACCCGGGCGGGGGCCAACGTCCTGACTTTC. This encodes CASTRAGANVLTF. The V call is TRBV5-1, the J call TRBJ2-6; D call uncertain. This CDR3 has 13 amino acids. Germline V gives CDR1 SGHRS, CDR2 YFSETQ. Between the trimmed V and J ends, which lost 6 bases and 4 bases, there was a span of 8 bases.

This clone occurred once. V usage is TRBV6-4 and J usage is TRBJ2-1; D possibly uses TRBD1 or TRBD2 (5 bases each). Trimming shortened V by 4 bases and J by 6 bases, and 10 bases separated the two germline ends. Germline V gene sequence: CDR1 MRHNA, CDR2 SNTAGT. The CDR3 has 13 residues. The DNA for the CDR3 is TGTGCCAGCAGTGTGGGGGAGTCCAATGAGCAGTTCTTC. Protein: CASSVGESNEQFF.

The chain couples TRBV19 to TRBJ2-7; 11 bases line up with TRBD1. The germline gives CDR1 LNHDA, CDR2 SQIVND (reference sequence). This CDR3 contains 15 residues. V shed 6 bases, J shed 2 bases, and the junction held 6 bases outside the gene matches. The CDR3 DNA follows: TGTGCCAGTAGCCGACCGGGACAGGGGGCCTACGAGCAGTACTTC. It codes for CASSRPGQGAYEQYF.

Only one count was recorded for this clone. The rearrangement joins TRBV5-6 to TRBJ1-1; D is uncertain. Germline V CDR1 and CDR2: SGHDT, YYEEEE. The CDR3 length is 14 residues. Trimming removed 0 bases from V and 2 bases from J, with 8 bases in between. DNA for the CDR3: TGTGCCAGCAGCTTGGGAACCACAAACACTGAAGCTTTCTTT. It encodes CASSLGTTNTEAFF.

V and J are TRBV19 and TRBJ2-2; D not certain. The CDR3 covers 14 residues. The germline V and J ends were trimmed by 4 bases and 7 bases, with 13 bases remaining between them. Germline V gene data show CDR1 as LNHDA and CDR2 as SQIVND (reference sequence). The CDR3 protein is CASSNRNWGGELFF. CDR3 in DNA: TGTGCCAGTAGTAACCGAAATTGGGGCGGGGAGCTGTTTTTT.

A single count supports this clone. The chain joins TRBV6-6 to TRBJ2-1; 8 bases agree with TRBD1. The CDR3 consists of 15 residues. Germline values: CDR1 MNHNY, CDR2 SVGAGI (reference sequence). V shed 5 bases, J shed 3 bases, and the junction held 6 bases outside the gene matches. The CDR3 region has the DNA TGTGCCAGCAGTCCCCAGGGGGCGGTCTACAATGAGCAGTTCTTC. Protein sequence: CASSPQGAVYNEQFF.

This clone was counted only a few times. The V call is TRBV29-1, the J call TRBJ1-2; 8 bases fit TRBD1. With 6 bases clipped from V and 8 bases from J, the junction kept 8 bases outside the gene matches. CDR1 is SQVTM and CDR2 is ANQGSEA in the germline V gene. The CDR3 totals 12 residues. The CDR3 DNA is TGCAGCGTAGGAACAGGGGGATGGGGCTACACCTTC. Amino acid sequence: CSVGTGGWGYTF.

This clone has only a few counts. This chain links TRBV5-4 with TRBJ1-1, with 7 bases aligning to TRBD1. V dropped 2 bases and J dropped 3; count of bases not matched to a gene: 4. CDR3 length equals 14 residues. Germline CDR1 is SGHNT and CDR2 is YYREEE (reference sequence). CDR3 loop: CASSFGQGDTEAFF. The CDR3 bases are TGTGCCAGCAGCTTCGGGCAGGGGGACACTGAAGCTTTCTTT. Together with reference TRBV5-4 and TRBJ1-1, the CDR3 gives the full variable domain: ETGVTQSPTHLIKTRGQQVTLRCSSQSGHNTVSWYQQALGQGPQFIFQYYREEENGRGNFPPRFSGLQFPNYSSELNVNALELDDSALYLCASSFGQGDTEAFFGQGTRLTVV.

This chain connects TRBV19 to TRBJ2-7, with 9 bases lining up with TRBD1. CDR1 and CDR2 from the germline V gene are LNHDA and SQIVND (reference sequence). The V and J ends lost 5 bases and 3 bases, in that order; junction bases with no gene match: 8. The CDR3 loop spans 15 amino acids. This CDR3 reads CASSRTGEGLYEQYF. CDR3 in DNA: TGTGCCAGTAGTCGGACAGGGGAGGGCCTCTACGAGCAGTACTTC.

This clone has more than one count but fewer than ten. This sequence joins TRBV10-3 and TRBJ2-7, with a tentative D call TRBD1 (5 bases). There are 15 residues in the CDR3. From germline, CDR1 is ENHRY and CDR2 SYGVKD. V lost 5 bases and J lost 0, with 14 bases in between. The CDR3: CAISLGQPSSYEQYF. The CDR3 nucleotides read TGTGCCATCAGTTTGGGGCAGCCGAGCTCCTACGAGCAGTACTTC.

The CDR3 reads CASSLESGNEAQYF. The CDR3 DNA is TGTGCCAGCAGCTTAGAGAGCGGCAATGAGGCCCAGTACTTC. The chain has TRBV7-2 and TRBJ2-5; D might be TRBD2 (5 bases). The germline V gene has CDR1 SGHTA and CDR2 FQGNSA. The V and J ends lost 1 base and 9 bases respectively, with 15 bases between them. The CDR3 runs 14 residues.

The chain joins TRBV10-3 to TRBJ2-7; D ambiguous. The germline V gene encodes CDR1 ENHRY and CDR2 SYGVKD. V lost 6 bases and J 5 bases, leaving 8 bases between the germline ends. The CDR3 consists of 11 residues. The DNA of the CDR3 is TGTGCCATCAGGGTCCGGGACGAGCAGTACTTC. Encoded protein: CAIRVRDEQYF.

V is TRBV7-9 and J is TRBJ2-3; TRBD1 agrees at 9 bases. The ends lost 1 base at V and 14 bases at J; junction bases unmatched: 7. The CDR3 is 13 amino acids. Looked up from germline, CDR1 is SEHNR and CDR2 is FQNEAQ (reference sequence). The CDR3, as DNA: TGTGCCAGCAGCTTAGTAGGGGACAGGGAGATGTATTTT. This translates into CASSLVGDREMYF.

This clone showed up just a few times. The genes are TRBV7-9 and TRBJ2-3, with 11 bases that match TRBD2. The germline CDR1 and CDR2 sequences are SEHNR and FQNEAQ (reference sequence). Unmatched junction bases numbered 5, after V lost 5 bases and J lost 1 base. This CDR3 comprises 16 residues. CDR3 sequence (DNA): TGTGCCAGCAGCCGAACGACTAGCGGGGGCACAGATACGCAGTATTTT. Amino acid sequence: CASSRTTSGGTDTQYF.

The chain couples TRBV7-2 to TRBJ1-4; a possible D gene is TRBD1 (6 bases). Germline V gene sequence: CDR1 SGHTA, CDR2 FQGNSA. V lost 4 bases and J lost 8, with 17 bases in between. There are 15 residues in the CDR3. CDR3 amino acids: CASSSGAGRREKLFF. CDR3 DNA: TGTGCCAGCAGCTCAGGGGCGGGGCGCAGGGAAAAACTGTTTTTT.

V is TRBV7-3 and J is TRBJ1-2; the D gene is possibly TRBD1 (5 bases). This CDR3 comprises 15 residues. The germline V gene encodes CDR1 SGHTA and CDR2 FQGTGA. Trimming took 5 bases from V and 6 from J, leaving 19 bases between them. The chain's CDR3 is CASSPGQGGYDGYTF. CDR3 nucleotide sequence: TGTGCCAGCAGCCCAGGGCAGGGAGGATATGATGGCTACACCTTC.

The rearrangement joins TRBV10-3 to TRBJ1-5; 11 bases line up with TRBD1. The CDR3 has 16 residues. V lost 1 base to trimming and J lost 4 bases; unmatched junction nucleotides: 3. Germline V gene sequence: CDR1 ENHRY, CDR2 SYGVKD. This CDR3 reads CAISEWGQGGNQPQHF. DNA of the CDR3: TGTGCCATCAGTGAGTGGGGACAGGGGGGAAATCAGCCCCAGCATTTT.

V usage is TRBV4-3 and J usage is TRBJ1-5, with 8 bases identical to TRBD1. The CDR3 covers 17 residues. Looked up from germline, CDR1 is LGHNA and CDR2 is YSLEER. V lost 1 base, J lost 1 base, and 6 bases stayed unmatched. The CDR3 spells CASSQGITGGSNQPQHF. CDR3 DNA sequence: TGCGCCAGCAGCCAAGGGATCACAGGGGGGAGCAATCAGCCCCAGCATTTT.

This chain uses TRBV9 with TRBJ1-4, with D possibly being TRBD1 (6 bases). CDR3 length: 14 amino acids. CDR1 and CDR2 from the germline V gene are SGDLS and YYNGEE. With 0 bases removed from V and 8 bases from J, the gap between germline ends came to 11 bases. CDR3 region: CASSVGGGQEKLFF. CDR3 DNA: TGTGCCAGCAGCGTAGGCGGGGGGCAGGAAAAACTGTTTTTT.

The chain employs TRBV7-6 and TRBJ1-2, with TRBD1 as a possible D gene (5 bases). The V end was cut by 5 bases, the J end by 8 bases, with 21 bases between. The CDR3 length is 15 residues. Per the germline V gene, CDR1 is SGHVS and CDR2 is FNYEAQ. The CDR3 region has the DNA TGTGCCAGCAGCCCCACGGGACTCCCGGTGGGGGGCTACACCTTC. This sequence encodes CASSPTGLPVGGYTF.

This clone rates as medium-sized. The chain is built from TRBV7-8 and TRBJ1-4; TRBD1 agrees at 11 bases. After removal of 5 bases from V and 10 bases from J, the junction contained 9 bases not matched to a gene. CDR3 length: 15 amino acids. CDR1 SGHVS and CDR2 FQNEAQ come from the germline V gene. In nucleotides, the CDR3 is TGTGCCAGCAGCCCCCGGACAGGGGGCTGGGGAAAACTGTTTTTT. Its translation is CASSPRTGGWGKLFF.

This chain connects TRBV28 to TRBJ2-3, with TRBD2 identical over 8 bases. This CDR3 has 14 residues. The V gene end was trimmed by 6 bases and the J gene end by 2 bases; junction bases not matched to a gene: 4. Germline V CDR1 and CDR2: MDHEN, SYDVKM. CDR3 nucleotide sequence: TGTGCCAGCAGCCGGGGGGGGCCCACAGATACGCAGTATTTT. Translating gives CASSRGGPTDTQYF.

The rearrangement uses TRBV28 and TRBJ1-2; D is perhaps TRBD1 (6 bases). Germline V gene data show CDR1 as MDHEN and CDR2 as SYDVKM. Between the trimmed V and J ends, which lost 5 bases and 5 bases, there was a span of 9 bases. This CDR3 is built from 12 residues. The CDR3 is CASSPTGYGYTF. The CDR3 nucleotides read TGTGCCAGCAGTCCCACAGGGTATGGCTACACCTTC.

This chain uses TRBV7-9 with TRBJ1-2; tentatively, D is TRBD1 (6 bases). Per germline, CDR1 SEHNR and CDR2 FQNEAQ (reference sequence). Trimming removed 5 bases at V and 4 bases at J, with 11 bases between. The CDR3 is 13 amino acids. The DNA of the CDR3 is TGTGCCAGCAGCGACGACAGGTCCTATGGCTACACCTTC. It translates to CASSDDRSYGYTF.

This clone showed up just a few times. This rearrangement joins TRBV7-8 to TRBJ2-5; D is unclear. Per the germline V gene, CDR1 is SGHVS and CDR2 is FQNEAQ. Deletions cut 2 bases from V and 4 bases from J, with 11 bases between. The CDR3 contains 14 residues. In DNA, the CDR3 is TGTGCCAGCAGCTTATCGTATGCAGGAGAGACCCAGTACTTC. It yields the protein CASSLSYAGETQYF.

The V gene is TRBV2, the J gene TRBJ2-3; TRBD1 is a possible D gene (6 bases). Germline assignment: CDR1 SNHLY and CDR2 FYNNEI. This CDR3 spans 13 amino acids. Trimming removed 10 bases from V and 0 bases from J, with 11 bases in between. The CDR3 region has the DNA TGTGCCACCCGACAGGACAGCACAGATACGCAGTATTTT. Translated: CATRQDSTDTQYF.

The chain has TRBV5-1 and TRBJ2-1; 9 bases agree with TRBD2. The V gene end was trimmed by 3 bases and the J gene end by 4 bases; junction bases not matched to a gene: 8. Per the germline V gene, CDR1 is SGHRS and CDR2 is YFSETQ. The CDR3 contains 16 residues. DNA for the CDR3: TGCGCCAGCAGCTCGACGGGACTAGCAGCTTACAATGAGCAGTTCTTC. Translation gives CASSSTGLAAYNEQFF.

The V and J genes are TRBV6-5 and TRBJ2-7; either TRBD1 or TRBD2 may fit D (5 bases each). Germline CDR1 and CDR2: MNHEY and SVGAGI. The CDR3 runs 13 residues. V was trimmed by 2 bases and J by 12 bases, leaving 17 bases between them. As DNA, the CDR3 is TGTGCCAGCAGTTACACGGGACCCGTTCCCACGTACTTC. Translated, it gives CASSYTGPVPTYF.